This T cell receptor beta chain was found in a study of control samples from healthy donors and cancer patients. Sequencing was performed with immunoSEQ multiplex PCR; in TCRdb, only in-frame clones are kept and a portion is missing. The data contain some 150,000 clones, 90% to 95% of them seen just once; the ten biggest clones take up about 1.6%. The source of this sequence is a woman aged 25 to 45 in good health. Sequencing input: blood.

The CDR3 spells CASSFRGASTDTQYF. The CDR3 DNA reads as TGTGCCAGCAGCTTCCGAGGGGCTAGCACAGATACGCAGTATTTT. This chain connects TRBV7-2 to TRBJ2-3, with D perhaps given as TRBD1 or TRBD2 (5 bases each). CDR3 size: 15 residues. Between the trimmed V and J ends, which lost 3 bases and 0 bases, there was a span of 10 bases. Germline-derived CDR1 and CDR2 are SGHTA and FQGNSA. Drawing the rest from reference TRBV7-2 and TRBJ2-3, the complete variable domain is GAGVSQSPSNKVTEKGKDVELRCDPISGHTALYWYRQSLGQGLEFLIYFQGNSAPDKSGLPSDRFSAERTGGSVSTLTIQRTQQEDSAVYLCASSFRGASTDTQYFGPGTRLTVL.